The rows below give T cell receptor beta chains drawn from one sample of a study of T cell changes during pregnancy in multiple sclerosis. The assay was immunoSEQ multiplex PCR, and TCRdb's table has in-frame clones only and misses some. The sample consists of about 20,000 clones, approximately 90% of them appearing once. The specimen comprised CD8+ T cells from peripheral blood mononuclear cells, sampled in the third trimester of pregnancy. These receptors all come from a female donor in good health, enrolled as a control in a pregnancy study. The CDR3 runs from the conserved cysteine through the conserved F or W.

cdr3_aa	v_call	j_call
CASSRRGQVQEKLFF	TRBV6-5	TRBJ1-4
CTSTPSGGSTDTQYF	TRBV1	TRBJ2-3
CASSSNRGGGTDTQYF	TRBV7-9	TRBJ2-3
CASRFNQENTEAFF	TRBV27	TRBJ1-1
CASSLITGVHQETQYF	TRBV7-9	TRBJ2-5
CAIHQAFF	TRBV2	TRBJ1-1
CASSKRRVGTQYF	TRBV4-3	TRBJ2-5
CAIRPGTSGSDEQFF	TRBV10-3	TRBJ2-1
CASSLGETEAFF	TRBV7-9	TRBJ1-1
CASSLAGVLRTYEQYF	TRBV5-8	TRBJ2-7
CASSGTNTGELFF	TRBV6-4	TRBJ2-2
CATQRGSGETQYF	TRBV7-9	TRBJ2-5
CASSPPGALYTEAFF	TRBV14	TRBJ1-1
CASSTSGTRLTDTQYF	TRBV28	TRBJ2-3
CASSQWAGTGGRGQYF	TRBV4-1	TRBJ2-3
CASSQETSGIYGYTF	TRBV4-1	TRBJ1-2
CASSLVGTNGYTF	TRBV7-9	TRBJ1-2
CASSLAVGWGTINEQFF	TRBV27	TRBJ2-1
CASSGPSANTGELFF	TRBV2	TRBJ2-2
CASRVFAASTDTQYF	TRBV19	TRBJ2-3
CASSQPGGNTEAFF	TRBV6-6	TRBJ1-1
CASSITSRGSEKLFF	TRBV7-9	TRBJ1-4
CASSQGQRELDEQFF	TRBV4-3	TRBJ2-1
CASSETLAGGHSGELFF	TRBV2	TRBJ2-2
CSVWTGANVLTF	TRBV29-1	TRBJ2-6
CASSLGLAGIYEQYF	TRBV5-6	TRBJ2-7
CASREYERGIEKLFF	TRBV2	TRBJ1-4
CASSPPSGSSYNEQFF	TRBV18	TRBJ2-1
CSVWLGSFFDYGYTF	TRBV29-1	TRBJ1-2
CASSQDMGSGNEQFF	TRBV4-1	TRBJ2-1
CASSLPSTSGGPRDTQYF	TRBV27	TRBJ2-3
CASSLSGPGNEQFF	TRBV19	TRBJ2-1
CASSLGQRTRETQYF	TRBV7-8	TRBJ2-5
CASSIGVGLAGVHEQFF	TRBV19	TRBJ2-1
CATSSLYTGIYNEQFF	TRBV15	TRBJ2-1
CASSIHTIRDTGELFF	TRBV21-1	TRBJ2-2
CASSQHLDREVMNTEAFF	TRBV4-3	TRBJ1-1
CASRDGQGASLIYGYTF	TRBV5-1	TRBJ1-2
CASSIPQATGRMFGYTF	TRBV19	TRBJ1-2
CASSLALAGHEQFF	TRBV5-1	TRBJ2-1
CASRPRGTGWDNEQFF	TRBV23-1	TRBJ2-1
CASSLEGEGRDTQYF	TRBV28	TRBJ2-3
CASSYGLLSSYEQYF	TRBV6-5	TRBJ2-7
CAWKERLASPLYEQYF	TRBV30	TRBJ2-7
CASSFSSSYEQYF	TRBV27	TRBJ2-7